These 15 T cell receptor beta chains were all obtained from the same sample, sequenced in a study of T-cell memory formation after mild COVID-19. TCRdb fed the 5' RACE reads into MiXCR, producing one record per CDR3 protein. The table shows 350,000 to 450,000 distinct CDR3 sequences, with over 13% occurring only once. Sequencing was done on a sample of PBMCs or a T cell subset sorted from them (not recorded which). These receptors originate from a man between 18 and 35 years old who had mild COVID-19 (a few samples of this study predate the infection). Cell type and time point are not known.

CDR3 sequence reads: CASRATGLSEAFF. CDR3 sequence (DNA): TGTGCCAGCAGGGCGACAGGGTTGTCTGAAGCTTTCTTT. The rearrangement uses TRBV25-1 and TRBJ1-1, with TRBD1 identical over 7 bases. This CDR3 is built from 13 residues. Trimming at V came to 6 bases and at J to 6 bases, leaving 7 bases not matched to a gene. CDR1 is MGHDK, CDR2 SYGVNS, per germline.

This clonotype occurred many times. The chain has TRBV6-5 and TRBJ2-7; the D call may be TRBD1 or TRBD2 (5 bases each). Germline CDR1 reads MNHEY; CDR2 reads SVGAGI. The ends were cut back, 10 bases at V and 6 bases at J, with 19 bases in the middle. This CDR3 is 13 amino acids long. The CDR3 protein is CATSRDGLGEQYV. CDR3 bases: TGTGCCACTAGCCGGGACGGATTGGGCGAGCAGTACGTC.

This clonotype was found a few times. The genes are TRBV24-1 and TRBJ2-5, with 11 bases that match TRBD2. Trimming took 4 bases from V and 2 from J; bases not matched to a gene: 5. CDR1 is KGHDR, CDR2 SFDVKD, per germline. CDR3 length equals 16 residues. This chain's CDR3 is CATSDPGTSGQETQYF. CDR3 sequence (DNA): TGTGCCACCAGTGACCCTGGGACTAGCGGACAAGAGACCCAGTACTTC.

This sequence joins TRBV11-1 and TRBJ2-3; no firm D call. Trimming shortened V by 1 base and J by 0 bases, and 11 bases separated the two germline ends. Germline V gene data show CDR1 as SGHAT and CDR2 as FQDESV (reference sequence). The CDR3 spans 16 residues. The CDR3 sequence is CASSLGSGPSTDTQYF. For the CDR3, the DNA is TGTGCCAGCAGCTTAGGCTCCGGCCCTAGCACAGATACGCAGTATTTT.

J is TRBJ1-2 and V is TRBV7-2, with D unclear. Germline CDR1 reads SGHTA; CDR2 reads FQGNSA. This CDR3 has 15 residues. V shed 8 bases and J shed 0 bases, with 16 bases lying between them. CDR3 amino acids: CASAYGSGTNYGYTF. The CDR3 DNA follows: TGTGCCAGCGCTTATGGGTCCGGAACTAACTATGGCTACACCTTC.

This chain links TRBV9 with TRBJ2-7; D may be TRBD1 (5 bases). The CDR3 is made up of 16 amino acids. V dropped 4 bases and J dropped 3 bases, with 20 bases sitting between them. Germline lookup yields CDR1 SGDLS and CDR2 YYNGEE. The CDR3 region is CASSHSRVGQIYEQYF. The CDR3 region has the DNA TGTGCCAGCAGCCATAGCCGCGTTGGACAAATCTACGAGCAGTACTTC.

The chain is built from TRBV10-2 and TRBJ2-3, with D possibly matching TRBD2 (5 bases). The CDR3 runs 17 residues. The germline gives CDR1 WSHSY, CDR2 SAAADI. V lost 3 bases and J lost 0, with 16 bases in between. In DNA, the CDR3 is TGCGCCAGCAGTGACAATATTATAGCGATCAGCACAGATACGCAGTATTTT. It translates to CASSDNIIAISTDTQYF.

The gene calls are TRBV3-1 and TRBJ1-2; D is unclear. CDR3 length equals 18 residues. Trimming shortened V by 1 base and J by 0 bases, and 18 bases separated the two germline ends. The germline V gene has CDR1 LGHDT and CDR2 YNNKEL (reference sequence). The CDR3 coding sequence is TGTGCCAGCAGCCAAGTATTCTCCTATACTAGACCTAACTATGGCTACACCTTC. Its translation is CASSQVFSYTRPNYGYTF.

This clonotype was seen a few times. The chain employs TRBV29-1 and TRBJ2-3; D is perhaps TRBD2 (5 bases). V was pared by 6 bases and J by 1 base, with 17 bases between. The CDR3 is 15 residues long. CDR1 and CDR2 (germline): SQVTM, ANQGSEA. CDR3 residues: CSVSRAGGGTDTQYF. In nucleotides, the CDR3 is TGCAGCGTGTCCCGGGCCGGAGGAGGCACAGATACGCAGTATTTT.

Ten or more counts support this clonotype. The chain uses TRBV7-8 and TRBJ1-5; D not certain. The CDR3 covers 15 residues. Trimming took off 1 base at V and 9 bases at J, with 16 bases between the two ends. The germline gives CDR1 SGHVS, CDR2 FQNEAQ. This chain's CDR3 is CASSLEGSLLRPQHF. The CDR3, as DNA: TGTGCCAGCAGCTTAGAGGGTAGCCTTCTTAGGCCCCAGCATTTT.

J is TRBJ2-3 and V is TRBV4-3; unclear D gene. Germline values: CDR1 LGHNA, CDR2 YSLEER. Trimming removed 1 base from V and 0 bases from J, with 11 bases in between. This CDR3 comprises 16 residues. CDR3 in amino acids: CASSQVPGSSTDTQYF. CDR3 nucleotide sequence: TGCGCCAGCAGCCAAGTCCCAGGTTCTAGCACAGATACGCAGTATTTT.

V gene TRBV7-2 combines with J gene TRBJ2-3; 9 bases fit TRBD1. The CDR3 sequence is 15 residues long. Germline V CDR1 and CDR2: SGHTA, FQGNSA. J gave up 5 bases and V 5 bases, and 8 bases lay outside the gene matches. The CDR3 is CASSLMGQGGDTQYF. Here the CDR3 DNA reads TGTGCCAGCAGCCTGATGGGACAGGGAGGAGATACGCAGTATTTT.

The V gene is TRBV20-1, the J gene TRBJ1-6; D may be TRBD1 (5 bases). The CDR3 contains 16 residues. Germline V gene data show CDR1 as DFQATT and CDR2 as SNEGSKA (reference sequence). The germline V and J ends were trimmed by 5 bases and 8 bases, with 22 bases remaining between them. The CDR3 loop reads CSAPSSGSGMDSPLHF. The CDR3 DNA sequence: TGCAGTGCTCCTTCATCGGGGTCAGGGATGGATTCACCCCTCCACTTT.

This clonotype was detected only a few times. The chain has TRBV7-2 and TRBJ2-3; D is undetermined. Per the germline V gene, CDR1 is SGHTA and CDR2 is FQGNSA. The length of the CDR3 is 14 residues. V was pared by 2 bases and J by 4 bases, with 10 bases between. In nucleotides, the CDR3 is TGTGCCAGCAGCTTATCTCGGACGGCAGATACGCAGTATTTT. It encodes CASSLSRTADTQYF. Variable domain in full (rest from reference TRBV7-2 and TRBJ2-3): GAGVSQSPSNKVTEKGKDVELRCDPISGHTALYWYRQSLGQGLEFLIYFQGNSAPDKSGLPSDRFSAERTGGSVSTLTIQRTQQEDSAVYLCASSLSRTADTQYFGPGTRLTVL.

This clonotype was detected a few times. CDR3 protein: CSASARDLNYGYTF. The CDR3 coding sequence is TGCAGTGCAAGTGCCCGGGACTTAAACTATGGCTACACCTTC. The V call is TRBV20-1, the J call TRBJ1-2, with a possible D match to TRBD1 (5 bases). CDR1 DFQATT and CDR2 SNEGSKA come from the germline V gene (reference sequence). This CDR3 spans 14 amino acids. Trimming removed 6 bases from V and 2 bases from J, with 16 bases in between.